Listed here are 21 T cell receptor beta chains from one sample, sequenced in a study of PD-1 blockade in classical Hodgkin lymphoma. Libraries were prepared by immunoSEQ multiplex PCR; TCRdb keeps only in-frame clonotypes and omits some of them. The repertoire holds more than 20,000 clones, with approximately 94% as singletons. This sample's time point: newly diagnosed, previously untreated cHL patient sample. Sequencing was done on a sample of peripheral blood mononuclear cells (PBMCs). The receptors derive from a human donor with classical Hodgkin lymphoma.

This chain connects TRBV7-9 to TRBJ1-4; D is uncertain. The CDR3 runs 14 residues. Trimming removed 3 bases from V and 4 bases from J, with 9 bases in between. CDR1 is SEHNR and CDR2 is FQNEAQ in the germline V gene (reference sequence). CDR3 nucleotide sequence: TGTGCCAGCAGCTTTACACAGCGTAATGAAAAACTGTTTTTT. Translating it yields CASSFTQRNEKLFF.

The chain links TRBV9 to TRBJ2-1; 9 nucleotides match TRBD2. There are 18 residues in the CDR3. With 3 bases clipped from V and 5 bases from J, the junction kept 15 bases outside the gene matches. Germline values: CDR1 SGDLS, CDR2 YYNGEE. The CDR3 protein is CASSGRLAGVSEDNEQFF. CDR3 DNA: TGTGCCAGCAGCGGACGGTTAGCGGGGGTTAGTGAGGACAATGAGCAGTTCTTC.

The sample holds one count of this clone. The rearrangement uses TRBV28 and TRBJ1-3; 10 nucleotides line up with TRBD1. Losses at the gene ends were 5 bases for V and 2 bases for J; bases not matched to a gene: 6. This CDR3 is built from 16 residues. CDR1 and CDR2 from the germline V gene are MDHEN and SYDVKM. For the CDR3, the DNA is TGTGCCAGCAGTGTAAAGACAGGGGGCGCTGGAAACACCATATATTTT. It codes for CASSVKTGGAGNTIYF.

The CDR3 bases are TGTGCCAGCAGTTCCTCGACAGGGTCGGGGGGTAGCCAGTACTTC. It specifies CASSSSTGSGGSQYF. The V and J genes are TRBV6-6 and TRBJ2-5; D possibly matches TRBD1 or TRBD2 (7 bases each). The CDR3 runs 15 residues. Trimming pared 4 bases from V and 10 bases from J, leaving 22 bases between. Germline V gene lookup returns CDR1 MNHNY and CDR2 SVGAGI (reference sequence).

The rearrangement links TRBV9 to TRBJ2-2; D possibly corresponds to TRBD1 (5 bases). Between the trimmed V and J ends, which lost 3 bases and 0 bases, there was a span of 15 bases. Per germline, CDR1 SGDLS and CDR2 YYNGEE. This CDR3 comprises 17 residues. CDR3 sequence: CASSGNTQGSNTGELFF. The CDR3 DNA follows: TGTGCCAGCAGCGGGAACACGCAGGGTTCGAACACCGGGGAGCTGTTTTTT.

J is TRBJ2-1 and V is TRBV12-5; D possibly corresponds to TRBD2 (6 bases). The CDR3 has 13 residues. V dropped 5 bases and J dropped 4 bases, with 9 bases sitting between them. Germline CDR1 and CDR2: LGHNT and FRNRAP. Here the CDR3 reads CASGRAGYNEQFF. Written as DNA, the CDR3 is TGTGCTAGTGGTAGGGCGGGGTACAATGAGCAGTTCTTC.

J is TRBJ2-1 and V is TRBV2, with TRBD1 matching 9 bases. Germline lookup yields CDR1 SNHLY and CDR2 FYNNEI. This CDR3 is built from 14 residues. With V trimmed by 5 bases and J by 8 bases, 7 bases remained unmatched. The CDR3 DNA is TGTGCCAGCAGTTGGACAGGGGAACTTCATGAGCAGTTCTTC. Encoded protein: CASSWTGELHEQFF. Based on the CDR3 plus reference TRBV2 and TRBJ2-1, the full variable domain is EPEVTQTPSHQVTQMGQEVILRCVPISNHLYFYWYRQILGQKVEFLVSFYNNEISEKSEIFDDQFSVERPDGSNFTLKIRSTKLEDSAMYFCASSWTGELHEQFFGPGTRLTVL.

J is TRBJ2-7 and V is TRBV5-4; TRBD2 might be the D (5 bases). Germline CDR1 is SGHNT and CDR2 is YYREEE (reference sequence). Between the trimmed V and J ends, which lost 4 bases and 4 bases, there was a span of 18 bases. CDR3 length: 15 amino acids. The CDR3: CASSPGRGAMYEQYF. The CDR3, as DNA: TGTGCCAGCAGCCCTGGGAGAGGCGCTATGTACGAGCAGTACTTC.

The J gene is TRBJ1-4, the V gene TRBV19; D possibly corresponds to TRBD1 (5 bases). This CDR3 spans 16 amino acids. V lost 8 bases to trimming and J lost 2 bases, with 18 bases between them. CDR1 is LNHDA and CDR2 is SQIVND in the germline V gene (reference sequence). The CDR3 bases are TGTGCCAGTCAGGCAGGGCCTTCTGGGACTAATGAAAAACTGTTTTTT. Encoded protein: CASQAGPSGTNEKLFF. Full variable domain (missing parts from reference TRBV19 and TRBJ1-4): DGGITQSPKYLFRKEGQNVTLSCEQNLNHDAMYWYRQDPGQGLRLIYYSQIVNDFQKGDIAEGYSVSREKKESFPLTVTSAQKNPTAFYLCASQAGPSGTNEKLFFGSGTQLSVL.

This rearrangement joins TRBV30 to TRBJ2-5, with D possibly matching TRBD2 (10 bases). This CDR3 is built from 14 residues. V lost 8 bases, J lost 7 bases, and 23 bases lay in between. Germline CDR1 reads GTSNPN; CDR2 reads SVGIG (reference sequence). CDR3 in amino acids: CAQLAGTGLGTQYF. The CDR3 region has the DNA TGTGCCCAACTAGCGGGGACAGGGCTCGGGACCCAGTACTTC. Combining the CDR3 with reference TRBV30 and TRBJ2-5 gives the whole variable domain SQTIHQWPATLVQPVGSPLSLECTVEGTSNPNLYWYRQAAGRGLQLLFYSVGIGQISSEVPQNLSASRPQDRQFILSSKKLLLSDSGFYLCAQLAGTGLGTQYFGPGTRLLVL.

In this sample, this clone turned up once. The J gene is TRBJ2-3, the V gene TRBV7-3; D uncertain. With 2 bases removed from V and 3 bases from J, the gap between germline ends came to 12 bases. Germline loops: CDR1 SGHTA, CDR2 FQGTGA. CDR3 length: 15 amino acids. CDR3 residues: CASSLSPQRTDTQYF. The CDR3 bases are TGTGCCAGCAGCTTATCCCCCCAACGGACAGATACGCAGTATTTT.

The chain links TRBV7-2 to TRBJ2-5, with 12 nucleotides matching TRBD2. The junction had 3 bases not matched to a gene; V was cut back by 1 base and J by 6 bases. The CDR3 has 15 residues. The V gene's germline CDR1 is SGHTA and CDR2 FQGNSA. CDR3 DNA: TGTGCCAGCAGCTTAGTACTAGCGGGGGGTCAGACCCAGTACTTC. Its protein is CASSLVLAGGQTQYF.

The V and J genes are TRBV27 and TRBJ1-2; 7 bases map to TRBD1. Trimming cost V 5 bases and J 3 bases; bases outside gene matches: 15. CDR1 MNHEY and CDR2 SMNVEV come from the germline V gene (reference sequence). The CDR3 covers 17 residues. The CDR3 sequence is CASSVFEGTVPYYGYTF. The CDR3 nucleotides read TGTGCCAGCAGTGTTTTCGAGGGGACAGTCCCCTACTATGGCTACACCTTC.

The rearrangement uses TRBV11-3 and TRBJ2-7; D is undetermined. Germline V gene data show CDR1 as SGHNT and CDR2 as YENEEA. The CDR3 extends over 13 amino acids. Between the trimmed V and J ends, which lost 1 base and 6 bases, there was a span of 10 bases. CDR3 in DNA: TGTGCCAGCAGCTTAGTGCCAGAGGCCGAGCAGTACTTC. It is translated as CASSLVPEAEQYF.

V is TRBV27 and J is TRBJ1-1, with D uncertain. V lost 3 bases, J lost 8 bases, and 13 bases lay in between. The germline gives CDR1 MNHEY, CDR2 SMNVEV (reference sequence). The CDR3 loop spans 13 amino acids. The CDR3 is CASSFPGAREAFF. CDR3 nucleotides: TGTGCCAGCAGTTTCCCAGGAGCTCGCGAAGCTTTCTTT.

This chain joins TRBV10-1 and TRBJ2-2; 7 bases fit TRBD1. Germline values: CDR1 WNHNN, CDR2 SYGVQD (reference sequence). Losses at the gene ends were 3 bases for V and 4 bases for J; bases not matched to a gene: 2. This CDR3 has 14 residues. The CDR3 DNA reads TGCGCCAGCAGTGAAGGGGGCGGCACCGGGGAGCTGTTTTTT. As protein: CASSEGGGTGELFF.

This chain links TRBV10-3 with TRBJ1-1; 7 bases match TRBD1. Germline lookup yields CDR1 ENHRY and CDR2 SYGVKD. This CDR3 has 13 residues. The V and J ends lost 10 bases and 0 bases, in that order; junction bases with no gene match: 5. CDR3 DNA sequence: TGTGCCACGGGGGGGACAGTGAACACTGAAGCTTTCTTT. This sequence encodes CATGGTVNTEAFF.

In DNA, the CDR3 is TGCGCCAGCAGCCAAGAGATCGGTGGGGACTTCGGCACCGGGGAGCTGTTTTTT. Protein sequence: CASSQEIGGDFGTGELFF. This rearrangement joins TRBV4-3 to TRBJ2-2, with a weak D call TRBD2 (6 bases). Per the germline V gene, CDR1 is LGHNA and CDR2 is YSLEER. The V gene lost 0 bases and the J gene lost 4 bases, with 18 bases spanning the gap. The CDR3 extends over 18 amino acids.

This clone appeared a single time. The V and J genes are TRBV9 and TRBJ2-5; 7 positions agree with TRBD2. Germline-derived CDR1 and CDR2 are SGDLS and YYNGEE. Unmatched junction bases numbered 6, after V lost 4 bases and J lost 0 bases. The CDR3 length is 15 residues. CDR3 protein: CASSPWRGYQETQYF. Written as DNA, the CDR3 is TGTGCCAGCAGCCCCTGGCGGGGGTACCAAGAGACCCAGTACTTC.

The V call is TRBV29-1, the J call TRBJ2-1, with D perhaps TRBD2 (5 bases). Germline V gene lookup returns CDR1 SQVTM and CDR2 ANQGSEA. This CDR3 region has 15 residues. V lost 7 bases to trimming and J lost 0 bases, with 16 bases between them. The CDR3 here is CSAARGRSSYNEQFF. For the CDR3, the DNA is TGCAGCGCCGCCCGGGGTCGAAGCTCCTACAATGAGCAGTTCTTC.

The chain carries TRBV7-2 and TRBJ2-2; the match to TRBD1 covers 7 bases. V lost 3 bases to trimming and J lost 5 bases; unmatched junction nucleotides: 3. Germline V gene sequence: CDR1 SGHTA, CDR2 FQGNSA. The CDR3 runs to 14 residues. The CDR3 nucleotides read TGTGCCAGCAGCTTCAACAGGGGAACCGGGGAGCTGTTTTTT. It is translated as CASSFNRGTGELFF.